This passage covers 14 T cell receptor beta chains from one sample sequenced in a study of T-cell memory formation after mild COVID-19. Using its own MiXCR run on the 5' RACE reads, TCRdb lists one record per CDR3 protein. The repertoire holds 80,000 to 130,000 distinct CDR3 sequences, with approximately 10% as singletons. The sequenced material came from PBMCs or a T cell subset sorted from them (not recorded which). These receptors originate from a man aged 18 to 30 who had mild COVID-19 (a few samples of this study predate the infection). Cell type and time point are not known.

This clonotype has a handful of counts. The chain employs TRBV18 and TRBJ1-6; tentative D call: TRBD1 (5 bases). With 2 bases removed from V and 10 bases from J, the gap between germline ends came to 6 bases. Germline-derived CDR1 and CDR2 are KGHSH and LQKENI. The CDR3 spans 12 residues. The CDR3 protein is CASSPGGSPLHF. The CDR3 coding sequence is TGTGCCAGCTCACCAGGGGGATCACCCCTCCACTTT.

This clonotype showed up many times. The rearrangement links TRBV7-6 to TRBJ2-3, with D possibly TRBD1 on 6 matching bases. Germline lookup yields CDR1 SGHVS and CDR2 FNYEAQ. Trimming left V 4 bases short and J 6 bases short, with 17 bases between. CDR3 size: 15 residues. Here the CDR3 DNA reads TGTGCCAGCAGCTCCCGTGAGGGGGAAGGGGATACGCAGTATTTT. It yields the protein CASSSREGEGDTQYF.

This clonotype was detected many times. The rearrangement uses TRBV7-6 and TRBJ2-1; a possible D gene is TRBD2 (6 bases). CDR3 size: 17 residues. Germline assignment: CDR1 SGHVS and CDR2 FNYEAQ. Trimming removed 5 bases from V and 2 bases from J, with 19 bases in between. For the CDR3, the DNA is TGTGCCAGCAGCCCCCTCAACGGGGGAGGAGCCTACAATGAGCAGTTCTTC. Amino acid sequence: CASSPLNGGGAYNEQFF.

The V and J genes are TRBV7-9 and TRBJ1-2, with a possible D match to TRBD1 (5 bases). Trimming shortened V by 5 bases and J by 5 bases, and 18 bases separated the two germline ends. Germline CDR1 is SEHNR and CDR2 is FQNEAQ (reference sequence). The CDR3 length is 15 residues. The CDR3 protein is CASSQTGTINYGYTF. The CDR3 DNA reads TGTGCCAGCAGCCAAACCGGGACGATTAATTATGGCTACACCTTC.

This clonotype was counted a few times. The chain has TRBV7-6 and TRBJ2-3, with D perhaps TRBD1 or TRBD2 (6 bases each). Trimming cost V 3 bases and J 2 bases, with 18 bases left between them. The CDR3 covers 17 residues. Germline-derived CDR1 and CDR2 are SGHVS and FNYEAQ. For the CDR3, the DNA is TGTGCCAGCAGCTTTTCTCCTGGGACGGGGGCCACAGATACGCAGTATTTT. Protein sequence: CASSFSPGTGATDTQYF.

There are a few counts of this clonotype. The chain joins TRBV20-1 to TRBJ2-7; a weak D match, TRBD1 (6 bases). CDR3 length: 13 residues. V was cut by 2 bases and J by 4 bases, with 12 bases left in between. The germline CDR1 and CDR2 sequences are DFQATT and SNEGSKA (reference sequence). The CDR3 here is CSARLGHSYEQYF. DNA of the CDR3: TGCAGTGCTAGATTGGGACATTCATACGAGCAGTACTTC.

The CDR3 DNA sequence: TGTGCCAGCAGATTGGGACAGGACTACGAGCAGTACGTC. Protein: CASRLGQDYEQYV. The J gene is TRBJ2-7, the V gene TRBV2, with TRBD1 identical over 8 bases. The V gene's germline CDR1 is SNHLY and CDR2 FYNNEI. The CDR3 sequence is 13 residues long. J lost 3 bases, V lost 6 bases, and 4 bases had no gene match.

The chain is built from TRBV12-3 or TRBV12-4 and TRBJ2-1; D call uncertain. The CDR3 is 12 amino acids. V lost 5 bases, J lost 6 bases, and 8 bases lay in between. The CDR3 sequence is CASSPTPNEQFF. The CDR3 nucleotides are TGTGCCAGCAGTCCTACGCCCAATGAGCAGTTCTTC.

The chain carries TRBV7-6 and TRBJ2-1; 7 nucleotides agree with TRBD1. The germline V gene has CDR1 SGHVS and CDR2 FNYEAQ. The CDR3 is 16 amino acids. With V trimmed by 5 bases and J by 5 bases, 12 bases remained unmatched. The CDR3: CASSPLAGTDDNEQFF. The CDR3, as DNA: TGTGCCAGCAGCCCCCTCGCCGGGACAGACGACAATGAGCAGTTCTTC.

The chain links TRBV7-3 to TRBJ2-2; D remains ambiguous. Trimming shortened V by 4 bases and J by 1 base, and 4 bases separated the two germline ends. Germline V lookup: CDR1 SGHTA, CDR2 FQGTGA. The CDR3 is 13 amino acids. The CDR3 DNA reads TGTGCCAGCAGCTACGAGAACACCGGGGAGCTGTTTTTT. Translated: CASSYENTGELFF. The entire variable domain, with the rest obtained from reference TRBV7-3 and TRBJ2-2, is as follows: GAGVSQTPSNKVTEKGKYVELRCDPISGHTALYWYRQSLGQGPEFLIYFQGTGAADDSGLPNDRFFAVRPEGSVSTLKIQRTERGDSAVYLCASSYENTGELFFGEGSRLTVL.

J is TRBJ2-7 and V is TRBV7-9, with 7 bases identical to TRBD1. Per germline, CDR1 SEHNR and CDR2 FQNEAQ (reference sequence). Unmatched junction bases numbered 4, after V lost 5 bases and J lost 3 bases. This CDR3 contains 13 residues. CDR3 in DNA: TGTGCCAGCAGCCCGAGGACAGGCTACGAGCAGTACGTC. Translating it yields CASSPRTGYEQYV.

This chain uses TRBV20-1 with TRBJ2-5, with D hard to call. The germline V gene has CDR1 DFQATT and CDR2 SNEGSKA (reference sequence). V was shortened by 3 bases and J by 0 bases, with 11 bases between the two germline ends. The CDR3 sequence is 14 residues long. The CDR3 DNA reads TGCAGTGCTAGTGTGGAAGCGTACCAAGAGACCCAGTACTTC. Protein product: CSASVEAYQETQYF.

There are a few counts of this clonotype. This chain joins TRBV5-5 and TRBJ2-7; tentatively, D is TRBD2 (6 bases). This CDR3 contains 14 residues. Germline V gene sequence: CDR1 SGHKS, CDR2 YYEKEE (reference sequence). V lost 4 bases, J lost 5 bases, and 16 bases lay in between. Here the CDR3 reads CASSPPGLLDEQYV. The CDR3 nucleotides read TGTGCCAGCAGCCCCCCGGGACTGCTAGACGAGCAGTACGTC.

The rearrangement links TRBV11-2 to TRBJ2-5; D is uncertain. V lost 5 bases and J lost 2, with 15 bases in between. CDR1 and CDR2 from the germline V gene are SGHAT and FQNNGV. The length of the CDR3 is 15 residues. Here the CDR3 reads CASSLRRSRQETQYF. CDR3 in DNA: TGTGCCAGCAGCCTTCGCAGGAGTAGGCAAGAGACCCAGTACTTC.